The next 25 T cell receptor beta chains were all read from a single sample in a study of cytomegalovirus exposure and HLA in healthy donors (dated by TCRdb to 2015 to 2018). Libraries were constructed by the immunoSEQ multiplex PCR assay. TCRdb obtained this table from immuneACCESS and retained in-frame rearrangements with V and J assigned. These tables miss some clones; where compared with another copy, unresolved V genes account for less than half of the shortfall, and the remainder is unexplained. The sample yields around 70,000 clones; 85% to 95% were counted once. The ten largest clones take up 3% to 3.5% of the sample. Specimen: PBMCs. These receptors were collected from a man younger than 35 in good health and CMV-seronegative.

V and J are TRBV18 and TRBJ1-1, with 7 bases matching TRBD1. Trimming removed 3 bases from V and 3 bases from J; junction bases left unmatched: 7. Germline CDR1 and CDR2: KGHSH and LQKENI. CDR3 length equals 15 residues. The DNA for the CDR3 is TGTGCCAGCTCACCCCGACAGGGTTCGGACACTGAAGCTTTCTTT. Its protein product is CASSPRQGSDTEAFF.

Concerning this clone itself: The junction does not match germline at one end; this may be a read error. CDR3 region: CASSLTLNTEAFF. CDR3 bases: TGTGCCAGCAGCCTAACACTAAACACTGAAGCTTTCTTT. The chain has TRBV7-3 and TRBJ1-1; D is unresolved. The CDR3 runs to 13 residues. Germline-derived CDR1 and CDR2 are SGHTA and FQGTGA.

This chain joins TRBV7-9 and TRBJ1-2; no definite D call. With 9 bases removed from V and 6 bases from J, the gap between germline ends came to 17 bases. CDR3 length: 13 residues. Germline CDR1 reads SEHNR; CDR2 reads FQNEAQ (reference sequence). CDR3 nucleotide sequence: TGTGCCAGACCATCACGGGTTATGGATGGCTACACCTTC. Protein: CARPSRVMDGYTF. The entire variable domain, with the rest obtained from reference TRBV7-9 and TRBJ1-2, is as follows: DTGVSQNPRHKITKRGQNVTFRCDPISEHNRLYWYRQTLGQGPEFLTYFQNEAQLEKSRLLSDRFSAERPKGSFSTLEIQRTEQGDSAMYLCARPSRVMDGYTFGSGTRLTVV.

CDR3 DNA: TGTGCCAGCAGCTTCATCGACAGGGGCGGTGAAAAACTGTTTTTT. It is translated as CASSFIDRGGEKLFF. The V call is TRBV5-5, the J call TRBJ1-4; TRBD1 aligns across 8 bases. The V segment lost 2 bases and the J segment 7 bases; nucleotides outside the gene matches: 7. The CDR3 consists of 15 residues. CDR1 and CDR2 (germline): SGHKS, YYEKEE (reference sequence).

This clone was seen a handful of times. The chain has TRBV28 and TRBJ1-1; D is undetermined. This CDR3 region has 11 residues. Germline V gives CDR1 MDHEN, CDR2 SYDVKM. V dropped 4 bases and J dropped 6 bases, with 6 bases sitting between them. In nucleotides, the CDR3 is TGTGCCAGCAGTTCCTCTGCTGAAGCTTTCTTT. Protein: CASSSSAEAFF. Based on the CDR3 plus reference TRBV28 and TRBJ1-1, the full variable domain is DVKVTQSSRYLVKRTGEKVFLECVQDMDHENMFWYRQDPGLGLRLIYFSYDVKMKEKGDIPEGYSVSREKKERFSLILESASTNQTSMYLCASSSSAEAFFGQGTRLTVV.

This chain links TRBV7-9 with TRBJ1-2; 7 nucleotides match TRBD1. CDR1 and CDR2 (germline): SEHNR, FQNEAQ (reference sequence). The V gene end was trimmed by 5 bases and the J gene end by 4 bases; junction bases not matched to a gene: 7. This CDR3 is built from 14 residues. Written as DNA, the CDR3 is TGTGCCAGCAGCCCGCGGACAGGCCTCTATGGCTACACCTTC. Its translation: CASSPRTGLYGYTF.

DNA for the CDR3: TGTGCCAGCAGCATACCGGGACAGGGGACGGGCTACACCTTC. Its translation: CASSIPGQGTGYTF. This sequence joins TRBV7-2 and TRBJ1-2; the match to TRBD1 covers 10 bases. CDR1 is SGHTA and CDR2 is FQGNSA in the germline V gene. There are 14 residues in the CDR3. The trim removed 5 bases at V and 8 bases at J, leaving 8 bases unmatched. The entire variable domain, with the rest obtained from reference TRBV7-2 and TRBJ1-2, is as follows: GAGVSQSPSNKVTEKGKDVELRCDPISGHTALYWYRQSLGQGLEFLIYFQGNSAPDKSGLPSDRFSAERTGGSVSTLTIQRTQQEDSAVYLCASSIPGQGTGYTFGSGTRLTVV.

The chain uses TRBV15 and TRBJ2-7; TRBD1 agrees at 8 bases. CDR3 length: 16 amino acids. Germline V gives CDR1 LNHNV, CDR2 YYDKDF (reference sequence). The junction had 12 bases not matched to a gene; V was cut back by 4 bases and J by 4 bases. CDR3 in DNA: TGTGCCACCAGCACCCATTGGGACAGGCAGAGTTACGAGCAGTACTTC. This encodes CATSTHWDRQSYEQYF.

The gene calls are TRBV7-2 and TRBJ2-2; TRBD2 matches 11 bases. This CDR3 region has 17 residues. Per the germline V gene, CDR1 is SGHTA and CDR2 is FQGNSA. Trimming took 5 bases from V and 4 from J; bases not matched to a gene: 9. CDR3 DNA sequence: TGTGCCAGCAGCCCCAATAGCGGGGGGGCAGGCACCGGGGAGCTGTTTTTT. It yields the protein CASSPNSGGAGTGELFF.

CDR3: CAWTLGLLNTGELFF. CDR3 bases: TGTGCCTGGACCCTCGGACTCCTTAACACCGGGGAGCTGTTTTTT. The chain carries TRBV30 and TRBJ2-2; D might be TRBD2 (5 bases). This CDR3 contains 15 residues. The germline V gene has CDR1 GTSNPN and CDR2 SVGIG (reference sequence). V was pared by 4 bases and J by 2 bases, with 14 bases between.

This rearrangement joins TRBV7-9 to TRBJ2-1, with 9 nucleotides matching TRBD2. CDR3 length: 19 amino acids. Germline-derived CDR1 and CDR2 are SEHNR and FQNEAQ (reference sequence). V gave up 5 bases and J gave up 5 bases; unmatched junction bases: 19. The CDR3 here is CASSQRSPVSGGLNNEQFF. CDR3 in DNA: TGTGCCAGCAGCCAGAGGTCCCCAGTAAGCGGGGGGTTAAACAATGAGCAGTTCTTC.

This clone was recorded once. CDR3 residues: CASSEWGLGADTQYF. For the CDR3, the DNA is TGTGCCAGCAGTGAATGGGGACTAGGCGCAGATACGCAGTATTTT. J is TRBJ2-3 and V is TRBV6-1, with 8 positions matching TRBD2. V was pared by 2 bases and J by 4 bases, with 5 bases of the junction left unmatched. Germline loops: CDR1 MNHNS, CDR2 SASEGT. The CDR3 is 15 residues long.

This clone has only a few counts. The rearrangement uses TRBV5-1 and TRBJ2-7; tentative D call: TRBD2 (6 bases). V lost 8 bases and J 4 bases, leaving 16 bases between the germline ends. Germline V CDR1 and CDR2: SGHRS, YFSETQ. The CDR3 loop spans 13 amino acids. In DNA, the CDR3 is TGCGCCAGAAAGAGGGACTCCAAGTACGAGCAGTACTTC. It yields the protein CARKRDSKYEQYF.

The CDR3 is CASNRDRRAYEQYF. For the CDR3, the DNA is TGTGCCAGCAACCGGGACAGGAGAGCCTACGAGCAGTACTTC. This chain uses TRBV7-2 with TRBJ2-7; 8 bases line up with TRBD1. CDR1 SGHTA and CDR2 FQGNSA come from the germline V gene. The length of the CDR3 is 14 residues. V dropped 7 bases and J dropped 2; count of bases not matched to a gene: 7.

The rearrangement joins TRBV6-6 to TRBJ2-7; 7 nucleotides match TRBD1. V was pared by 6 bases and J by 3 bases, with 8 bases of the junction left unmatched. CDR1 and CDR2 from the germline V gene are MNHNY and SVGAGI (reference sequence). The CDR3 runs 14 residues. The CDR3, as DNA: TGTGCCAGCAGCGGGACAGAAGCCTTCTACGAGCAGTACTTC. As protein: CASSGTEAFYEQYF.

This clone was seen a handful of times. The gene calls are TRBV29-1 and TRBJ2-1, with D perhaps TRBD2 (7 bases). Germline V gene data show CDR1 as SQVTM and CDR2 as ANQGSEA. The germline V and J ends were trimmed by 3 bases and 6 bases, with 21 bases remaining between them. This CDR3 has 16 residues. CDR3 sequence reads: CSVDRQALPGGNEQFF. In nucleotides, the CDR3 is TGCAGCGTTGATCGACAGGCCCTACCGGGGGGCAATGAGCAGTTCTTC.

The genes are TRBV5-6 and TRBJ2-5, with D possibly being TRBD2 (7 bases). The CDR3 totals 15 residues. V was pared by 0 bases and J by 1 base, with 10 bases between. The germline V gene encodes CDR1 SGHDT and CDR2 YYEEEE. CDR3 coding DNA: TGTGCCAGCAGCTTGGGGGCGGGGGCCCAAGAGACCCAGTACTTC. Translated, it gives CASSLGAGAQETQYF.

The V gene is TRBV19, the J gene TRBJ2-1; no clear D gene. This CDR3 contains 14 residues. CDR1 and CDR2 (germline): LNHDA, SQIVND (reference sequence). V lost 4 bases and J 2 bases, leaving 9 bases between the germline ends. In nucleotides, the CDR3 is TGTGCCAGTAGTACAAGCGTAACCTACAATGAGCAGTTCTTC. This encodes CASSTSVTYNEQFF.

The rearrangement joins TRBV28 to TRBJ1-5; D might be TRBD1 (5 bases). Germline assignment: CDR1 MDHEN and CDR2 SYDVKM. The CDR3 spans 15 residues. Trimming stripped 3 bases from V and 7 bases from J, with 16 bases between. CDR3 sequence reads: CASSFPASPGQPQHF. In DNA form, the CDR3 reads TGTGCCAGCAGTTTTCCTGCCTCACCAGGGCAGCCCCAGCATTTT.

DNA of the CDR3: TGTGCCAGCAGAAACTCAGGGGATGAGCAGTTCTTC. It is translated as CASRNSGDEQFF. The chain links TRBV28 to TRBJ2-1; possibly TRBD1 for D (6 bases). Trimming cost V 6 bases and J 8 bases, with 11 bases left between them. Germline CDR1 MDHEN, CDR2 SYDVKM. The CDR3 is 12 residues long.

The chain links TRBV7-2 to TRBJ2-1, with TRBD1 matching 10 bases. V dropped 8 bases and J dropped 4; count of bases not matched to a gene: 2. CDR3 size: 13 residues. CDR1 is SGHTA, CDR2 FQGNSA, per germline. CDR3 nucleotides: TGTGCCAGCGGACAGGGGGGGTACAATGAGCAGTTCTTC. Its translation is CASGQGGYNEQFF.

The gene calls are TRBV11-2 and TRBJ1-2; possible D gene TRBD1, 5 bases. Germline V lookup: CDR1 SGHAT, CDR2 FQNNGV. The CDR3 sequence is 15 residues long. The V and J ends lost 1 base and 0 bases respectively, with 9 bases between them. The CDR3 nucleotides are TGTGCCAGCAGCTTAGTAACGGACACTAACTATGGCTACACCTTC. It is translated as CASSLVTDTNYGYTF.

The V gene is TRBV27, the J gene TRBJ1-1; the D is unclear. Germline values: CDR1 MNHEY, CDR2 SMNVEV (reference sequence). With 2 bases removed from V and 1 base from J, the gap between germline ends came to 8 bases. The CDR3 covers 14 residues. CDR3 coding DNA: TGTGCCAGCAGTTTAATGGCAGAGAACACTGAAGCTTTCTTT. Protein: CASSLMAENTEAFF.

The V and J genes are TRBV7-3 and TRBJ1-2; 10 nucleotides match TRBD1. The CDR3 is made up of 15 amino acids. V was clipped by 5 bases and J by 3 bases; unmatched bases: 6. The germline V gene encodes CDR1 SGHTA and CDR2 FQGTGA. CDR3 protein: CASSPTGQGYYGYTF. The CDR3 DNA is TGTGCCAGCAGCCCCACGGGACAGGGGTACTATGGCTACACCTTC. The whole variable domain, remainder taken from reference TRBV7-3 and TRBJ1-2, is GAGVSQTPSNKVTEKGKYVELRCDPISGHTALYWYRQSLGQGPEFLIYFQGTGAADDSGLPNDRFFAVRPEGSVSTLKIQRTERGDSAVYLCASSPTGQGYYGYTFGSGTRLTVV.

V and J are TRBV19 and TRBJ1-5, with no clear D. Trimming took off 9 bases at V and 8 bases at J, with 14 bases between the two ends. The CDR3 is made up of 12 amino acids. Per germline, CDR1 LNHDA and CDR2 SQIVND (reference sequence). The CDR3: CASHLSDEPQHF. The CDR3 DNA sequence: TGTGCCAGCCATCTAAGCGATGAGCCCCAGCATTTT.